These 11 T cell receptor beta chains were all obtained from the same sample, sequenced in a study of OX40 agonist ivuxolimab in advanced cancers. Using immunoSEQ multiplex PCR, the repertoire was profiled, and TCRdb retains in-frame clones only, with some absent. This sample has around 80,000 clones, with around 87% found just once. The sample consisted of CD4+ or CD8+ T cells sorted from blood, taken in a trial of the OX40 agonist ivuxolimab. All receptors come from an adult with an advanced solid tumor such as melanoma, head and neck, liver or kidney cancer.

This chain uses TRBV7-7 with TRBJ2-2; TRBD2 agrees at 11 bases. From germline, CDR1 is SSHAT and CDR2 FNYEAQ (reference sequence). The CDR3 contains 15 residues. V trimming: 4 bases; J trimming: 4 bases; junction bases outside the gene matches: 2. The CDR3 bases are TGTGCCAGCAGCTCCGGGACTAGCGGCACCGGGGAGCTGTTTTTT. Translated, it gives CASSSGTSGTGELFF.

The V and J genes are TRBV5-1 and TRBJ2-7; TRBD2 aligns across 10 bases. The junction had 13 bases not matched to a gene; V was cut back by 6 bases and J by 7 bases. Germline loops: CDR1 SGHRS, CDR2 YFSETQ. The CDR3 spans 15 residues. CDR3 sequence reads: CASNPTSGVSGEQYF. CDR3 DNA sequence: TGCGCCAGCAATCCAACTAGCGGGGTATCGGGAGAGCAGTACTTC. The full variable domain, rest sourced from reference TRBV5-1 and TRBJ2-7, is KAGVTQTPRYLIKTRGQQVTLSCSPISGHRSVSWYQQTPGQGLQFLFEYFSETQRNKGNFPGRFSGRQFSNSRSEMNVSTLELGDSALYLCASNPTSGVSGEQYFGPGTRLTVT.

This sequence joins TRBV5-6 and TRBJ2-3; TRBD1 matches at 7 bases. Germline assignment: CDR1 SGHDT and CDR2 YYEEEE. V dropped 3 bases and J dropped 2; count of bases not matched to a gene: 6. The CDR3 is 15 residues long. CDR3 region: CASSYRDRDTDTQYF. In DNA form, the CDR3 reads TGTGCCAGCAGCTACCGGGACAGAGACACAGATACGCAGTATTTT.

V gene TRBV7-9 combines with J gene TRBJ1-4, with 7 nucleotides matching TRBD1. CDR3 length equals 15 residues. Germline trimming cut 5 bases from V and 2 bases from J; bases unmatched to any gene: 5. Germline CDR1 is SEHNR and CDR2 is FQNEAQ (reference sequence). In DNA, the CDR3 is TGTGCCAGCAGCCAAGGACAGGCGACTAATGAAAAACTGTTTTTT. Encoded protein: CASSQGQATNEKLFF.

The J gene is TRBJ1-1, the V gene TRBV11-2, with TRBD1 as a possible D gene (6 bases). Germline V gene lookup returns CDR1 SGHAT and CDR2 FQNNGV. Trimming shortened V by 0 bases and J by 3 bases, and 14 bases separated the two germline ends. The CDR3 is 16 residues long. CDR3 residues: CASSLDLLGGYTEAFF. The CDR3 bases are TGTGCCAGCAGCTTAGATCTTTTGGGGGGCTACACTGAAGCTTTCTTT.

The chain carries TRBV6-1 and TRBJ2-3; D is possibly TRBD1 (6 bases). The CDR3 has 16 residues. Trimming took 4 bases from V and 6 from J, leaving 20 bases between them. Germline values: CDR1 MNHNS, CDR2 SASEGT. The CDR3 here is CASSVGQTFSTDTQYF. The CDR3 region has the DNA TGTGCCAGCAGTGTAGGACAGACGTTCTCAACCGATACGCAGTATTTT.

The V call is TRBV14, the J call TRBJ1-3; no clear D gene. The V gene's germline CDR1 is SGHDN and CDR2 FVKESK. V was trimmed by 0 bases and J by 1 base, leaving 10 bases between them. The CDR3 covers 16 residues. This chain's CDR3 is CASSQDLLGSGNTIYF. In DNA form, the CDR3 reads TGTGCCAGCAGCCAAGATTTGCTCGGATCTGGAAACACCATATATTTT.

The chain joins TRBV11-2 to TRBJ1-4, with a weak D call TRBD1 (5 bases). CDR1 and CDR2 from the germline V gene are SGHAT and FQNNGV. The CDR3 is 15 residues long. With 5 bases removed from V and 8 bases from J, the gap between germline ends came to 18 bases. The CDR3 nucleotides are TGTGCCAGCAGCGCCGCCGGGACTGCCGAGGAAAAACTGTTTTTT. Its translation is CASSAAGTAEEKLFF.

The chain has TRBV6-6 and TRBJ2-2; D is perhaps TRBD1 (5 bases). The CDR3 is made up of 15 amino acids. Germline loops: CDR1 MNHNY, CDR2 SVGAGI (reference sequence). Trimming cost V 5 bases and J 0 bases, with 10 bases left between them. The CDR3 sequence: CASSPDTTNTGELFF. CDR3 DNA sequence: TGTGCCAGCAGTCCGGACACAACGAACACCGGGGAGCTGTTTTTT.

The chain uses TRBV6-1 and TRBJ2-4; a weak D match, TRBD1 (7 bases). CDR1 is MNHNS, CDR2 SASEGT, per germline. This CDR3 has 13 amino acids. V was cut by 3 bases and J by 7 bases, with 10 bases left in between. The CDR3 region has the DNA TGTGCCAGCAGTGACCCAGGGGGGAACATTCAGTACTTC. Its protein product is CASSDPGGNIQYF.

The V gene is TRBV2, the J gene TRBJ1-5; 7 nucleotides align to TRBD1. CDR3 length equals 13 residues. Germline values: CDR1 SNHLY, CDR2 FYNNEI. With 3 bases clipped from V and 7 bases from J, the junction kept 3 bases outside the gene matches. In DNA, the CDR3 is TGTGCCAGCAGTGAGGCAGGGGGACAGCCCCAGCATTTT. Its translation: CASSEAGGQPQHF.